This paragraph covers one T cell receptor beta chain sequence. It was CD45RO-negative cells, positively selected for CCR7, that made up naive CD8 cells, with terminally differentiated effector memory CD45RA+ cells excluded. Those who donated were healthy HIV-negative adults, with no recent acute infections or vaccinations reported. Among the donors, all were Caucasian adults who lived in Nashville, Tennessee. The CDR3 runs 14 residues. V was trimmed by 2 bases and J by 0 bases, leaving 11 bases between them. Germline V gene lookup returns CDR1 GTSNPN and CDR2 SVGIG (reference sequence). The data belong to a study of shared clonotypes between healthy human individuals. Researchers ran the assay at a deep level. Measured with immunoSEQ multiplex PCR; TCRdb has only the in-frame clones, and not every one. In the table there are millions of clones, about 95% of which are singletons.

This receptor was obtained from a man younger than 35 in good health. Sequenced: naive CD8+ T cells sorted from blood. The V call is TRBV30, the J call TRBJ2-7; the D is unclear. For the CDR3, the DNA is TGTGCCTGGAGTATGGTGGCAGTCTCCTACGAGCAGTACTTC. This gives the protein CAWSMVAVSYEQYF.